This TCR beta chain was recorded in a study of T-cell reconstitution after alpha-beta-depleted transplantation in children. Unique molecular identifiers were used in preparing the TCRbeta library. Each CDR3 protein is one row after TCRdb ran MiXCR on the PCR reads. The table lists fewer than 550,000 distinct CDR3 sequences, roughly a tenth of them singletons, with around 2.2% in the top ten. The J segment lost 7 bases and the V segment lost 4 bases, leaving 6 bases of the junction unmatched. The CDR3 length is 14 residues. Germline V lookup: CDR1 SGHTA, CDR2 FQGNSA. Points from the study as a whole: Newly produced T cells mostly provided counts and TCRbeta diversity after one year, as hyperexpanded clones declined. About two months after transplant, alpha-beta T cells reportedly came from several hundred expanded graft clones.

This clonotype has ten or more counts. What it binds is not known. This sequence was found in a child aged 2-15 years with inherited bone marrow failure, due to receive a stem cell transplant. The V call is TRBV7-2, the J call TRBJ1-1; 10 nucleotides line up with TRBD1. This material consisted of PBMCs, taken before TCRalphabeta/CD19-depleted stem cell transplant. This CDR3 is CASSSTGGGGEAFF. The DNA for the CDR3 is TGTGCCAGCAGCTCGACAGGGGGCGGGGGTGAAGCTTTCTTT.